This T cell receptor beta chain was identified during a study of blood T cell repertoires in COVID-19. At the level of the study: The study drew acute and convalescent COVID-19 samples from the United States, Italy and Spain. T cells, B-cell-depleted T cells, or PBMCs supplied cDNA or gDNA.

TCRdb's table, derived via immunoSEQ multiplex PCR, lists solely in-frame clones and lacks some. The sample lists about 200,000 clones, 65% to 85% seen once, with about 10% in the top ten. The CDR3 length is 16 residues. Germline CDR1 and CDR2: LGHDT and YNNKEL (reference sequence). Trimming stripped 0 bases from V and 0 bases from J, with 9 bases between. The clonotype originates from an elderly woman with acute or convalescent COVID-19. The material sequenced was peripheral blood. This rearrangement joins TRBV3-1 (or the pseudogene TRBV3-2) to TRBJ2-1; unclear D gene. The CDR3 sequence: CASSQDGARSYNEQFF. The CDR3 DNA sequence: TGTGCCAGCAGCCAAGATGGAGCGCGCTCCTACAATGAGCAGTTCTTC.